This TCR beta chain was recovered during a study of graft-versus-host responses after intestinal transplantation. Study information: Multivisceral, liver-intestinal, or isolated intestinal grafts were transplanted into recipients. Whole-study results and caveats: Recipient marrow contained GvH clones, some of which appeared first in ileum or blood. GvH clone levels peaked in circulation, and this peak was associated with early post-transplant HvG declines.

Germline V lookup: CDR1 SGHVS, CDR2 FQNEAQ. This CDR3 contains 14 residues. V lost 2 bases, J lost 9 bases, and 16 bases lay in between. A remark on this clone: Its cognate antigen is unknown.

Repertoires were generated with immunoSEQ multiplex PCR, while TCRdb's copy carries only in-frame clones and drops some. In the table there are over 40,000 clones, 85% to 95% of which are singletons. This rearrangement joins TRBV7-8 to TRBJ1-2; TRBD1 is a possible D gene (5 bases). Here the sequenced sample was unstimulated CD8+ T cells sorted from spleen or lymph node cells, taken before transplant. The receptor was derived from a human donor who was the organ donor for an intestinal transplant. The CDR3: CASSLMGRYYSYTF. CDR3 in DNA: TGTGCCAGCAGCTTAATGGGACGGTATTATAGCTACACCTTC.